This record covers a single T cell receptor (beta chain). Its target is unknown. The CDR3 covers 12 residues. Germline V lookup: CDR1 SGHAT, CDR2 FQNNGV. This sample was taken from a study of shared clonotypes between healthy human individuals. Study-wide results and caveats: Around 5.3% of naive CD4 clonotypes were shared across a handful of donors. Larger estimated richness was generally seen in naive subsets than in memory subsets.

Naive CD8 cells lacked CD45RO and underwent positive selection for CCR7, leaving out terminally differentiated effector memory CD45RA+ cells. Every donor was a Caucasian adult from Nashville, Tennessee. The assay used deep level. Repertoires were generated with immunoSEQ multiplex PCR, while TCRdb's copy carries only in-frame clones and drops some. Of 500,000 to 700,000 clones in the sample, about 95% are singletons; the top ten hold 0.11%. Sequenced input: naive CD8+ T cells sorted from blood. This clonotype was sampled from a woman aged 25 to 45 in good health. The chain carries TRBV11-2 and TRBJ2-7; D not resolved. The CDR3 DNA sequence: TGTGCAGTCAGACGGAACTCCTACGAGCAGTACTTC. Encoded protein: CAVRRNSYEQYF.